Following are 17 T cell receptor beta chains from one sample sequenced in a study of CD8+ T cells in alopecia areata. Investigators isolated RNA and reverse transcribed it into cDNA to act as the sequencing template. The assay was immunoSEQ multiplex PCR, and TCRdb's table has in-frame clones only and misses some. The repertoire holds about 100,000 clones, with approximately 63% as singletons. Treatment of the sample: oral pan-JAK inhibitor, 5-10 mg twice daily. Sequencing used CD8+ T cells sorted from blood, obtained between weeks 55 and 65, from a patient treated with tofacitinib. Receptors were obtained from a human donor with alopecia areata.

The rearrangement links TRBV2 to TRBJ2-3, with D unresolved. CDR3 length: 15 residues. Between the trimmed V and J ends, which lost 7 bases and 0 bases, there was a span of 14 bases. Germline CDR1 is SNHLY and CDR2 is FYNNEI. CDR3 bases: TGTGCCAGCAAGTTGCAGACTGCTAGCACAGATACGCAGTATTTT. Its translation is CASKLQTASTDTQYF.

V and J are TRBV4-1 and TRBJ2-1, with D maybe TRBD1 (5 bases). This CDR3 comprises 15 residues. Trimming pared 4 bases from V and 0 bases from J, leaving 10 bases between. Germline CDR1 is MGHRA and CDR2 is YSYEKL. As DNA, the CDR3 is TGCGCCAGCAGCCTCAGGGATAGCTCCTACAATGAGCAGTTCTTC. Translated, it gives CASSLRDSSYNEQFF.

V is TRBV30 and J is TRBJ2-5; the match to TRBD2 covers 8 bases. J was trimmed by 3 bases and V by 0 bases; bases with no gene match: 6. Germline-derived CDR1 and CDR2 are GTSNPN and SVGIG (reference sequence). The CDR3 extends over 15 amino acids. For the CDR3, the DNA is TGTGCCTGGAGTGTACCTGGCGGGGGGAAAGAGACCCAGTACTTC. Its protein product is CAWSVPGGGKETQYF.

CDR3 sequence (DNA): TGTGCCAGCAGCCCAGTCGGGAACACTGAAGCTTTCTTT. Protein sequence: CASSPVGNTEAFF. The V call is TRBV7-9, the J call TRBJ1-1, with D hard to call. The CDR3 totals 13 residues. Trimming removed 5 bases from V and 1 base from J, with 8 bases in between. CDR1 and CDR2 from the germline V gene are SEHNR and FQNEAQ (reference sequence).

This clone was detected only a few times. The junction and the germline gene differ at one end; a read error may be behind it. This chain links TRBV29-1 with TRBJ2-3; TRBD1 aligns across 7 bases. Per the germline V gene, CDR1 is SQVTM and CDR2 is ANQGSEA. This CDR3 is built from 11 residues. The CDR3 loop reads CQGVSTDTQYF. The CDR3 DNA reads as TGTCAGGGGGTCAGCACAGATACGCAGTATTTT.

The rearrangement uses TRBV15 and TRBJ2-2; D is ambiguous. Trimming took off 0 bases at V and 2 bases at J, with 7 bases between the two ends. This CDR3 comprises 15 residues. Germline CDR1 is LNHNV and CDR2 is YYDKDF (reference sequence). The CDR3 sequence: CATSRDRPNTGELFF. CDR3 DNA sequence: TGTGCCACCAGCAGAGATCGACCCAACACCGGGGAGCTGTTTTTT. Looking up the rest from reference TRBV15 and TRBJ2-2 gives the full variable domain: DAMVIQNPRYQVTQFGKPVTLSCSQTLNHNVMYWYQQKSSQAPKLLFHYYDKDFNNEADTPDNFQSRRPNTSFCFLDIRSPGLGDTAMYLCATSRDRPNTGELFFGEGSRLTVL.

This clone has a handful of counts. J is TRBJ1-5 and V is TRBV30; D unclear. In germline, CDR1 is GTSNPN, CDR2 SVGIG (reference sequence). Between the trimmed V and J ends, which lost 0 bases and 3 bases, there was a span of 9 bases. The CDR3 is made up of 14 amino acids. CDR3 DNA: TGTGCCTGGAGTGTACTAGGGTTCAATCAGCCCCAGCATTTT. Translation: CAWSVLGFNQPQHF.

A few counts support this clone. This rearrangement joins TRBV12-5 to TRBJ1-2; no clear D gene. The CDR3 is 15 residues long. With 7 bases removed from V and 3 bases from J, the gap between germline ends came to 18 bases. Germline V gene data show CDR1 as LGHNT and CDR2 as FRNRAP. In nucleotides, the CDR3 is TGTGCTAGTGCCGTACCCGCTCGCGGTGACTATGGCTACACCTTC. It specifies CASAVPARGDYGYTF.

Only a few counts were recorded for this clone. The V gene is TRBV7-8, the J gene TRBJ2-7; TRBD2 might be the D (6 bases). Germline V gene data show CDR1 as SGHVS and CDR2 as FQNEAQ. The CDR3 spans 14 residues. With 5 bases removed from V and 2 bases from J, the gap between germline ends came to 13 bases. The CDR3 DNA follows: TGTGCCAGCAGCCTAGGCGGGGCCGCCTACGAGCAGTACTTC. The encoded protein is CASSLGGAAYEQYF.

This chain joins TRBV5-1 and TRBJ1-6, with 9 positions matching TRBD1. CDR1 and CDR2 from the germline V gene are SGHRS and YFSETQ. V shed 4 bases and J 8 bases; nucleotides not matched to a gene: 7. CDR3 length: 15 residues. The CDR3 loop is CASSLRDRVDSPLHF. CDR3 coding DNA: TGCGCCAGCAGCCTCCGGGACAGGGTGGATTCACCCCTCCACTTT.

The V call is TRBV10-3, the J call TRBJ2-3, with D tentatively TRBD1 (6 bases). V was clipped by 2 bases and J by 4 bases, with 13 bases between them. CDR3 length: 15 residues. Per germline, CDR1 ENHRY and CDR2 SYGVKD. CDR3 coding DNA: TGTGCCATCAGTGAGGGGTACAGGGTTCCAGATACGCAGTATTTT. Protein sequence: CAISEGYRVPDTQYF.

This chain uses TRBV7-9 with TRBJ2-7; TRBD1 aligns across 8 bases. Germline CDR1 SEHNR, CDR2 FQNEAQ (reference sequence). Trimming removed 3 bases from V and 0 bases from J; junction bases left unmatched: 13. This CDR3 has 18 amino acids. CDR3 sequence reads: CASSFPAQPGQDSYEQYF. Written as DNA, the CDR3 is TGTGCCAGCAGCTTCCCAGCCCAACCGGGACAGGACTCCTACGAGCAGTACTTC. The full variable domain, its missing parts supplied by reference TRBV7-9 and TRBJ2-7, is DTGVSQNPRHKITKRGQNVTFRCDPISEHNRLYWYRQTLGQGPEFLTYFQNEAQLEKSRLLSDRFSAERPKGSFSTLEIQRTEQGDSAMYLCASSFPAQPGQDSYEQYFGPGTRLTVT.

For this clone: Relative to the germline gene, one junction end is altered; a read error may explain this. The gene calls are TRBV7-9 and TRBJ1-1; the D gene is possibly TRBD1 (6 bases). This CDR3 contains 10 residues. Per germline, CDR1 SEHNR and CDR2 FQNEAQ (reference sequence). CDR3 protein: CASNLGTTDF. The CDR3 region has the DNA TGTGCCAGCAACTTAGGGACAACCGACTTT.

The CDR3 DNA reads TGCGCCAGCAGCCCCCTAACGGTCCCGGGACGTAGTTTATTTGGGGATGGCTACACCTTC. Encoded protein: CASSPLTVPGRSLFGDGYTF. V usage is TRBV4-1 and J usage is TRBJ1-2; D might be TRBD1 (5 bases). The V end lost 4 bases, the J end lost 6 bases, and 33 bases lay between the germline ends. Germline CDR1 and CDR2: MGHRA and YSYEKL. This CDR3 is 20 amino acids long.

With respect to this clone: Mismatch with germline at one junction end may stem from a read error. The V and J genes are TRBV20-1 and TRBJ1-1; 7 nucleotides align to TRBD1. The germline CDR1 and CDR2 sequences are DFQATT and SNEGSKA (reference sequence). The CDR3 totals 10 residues. CDR3 DNA sequence: TGCAGTGCTAGAGGAGGGACAGTTTTGTTT. This codes for CSARGGTVLF.

The chain joins TRBV7-9 to TRBJ2-7; tentatively, D is TRBD2 (6 bases). V lost 2 bases and J 4 bases, leaving 15 bases between the germline ends. Per germline, CDR1 SEHNR and CDR2 FQNEAQ (reference sequence). The CDR3 is made up of 15 amino acids. This chain's CDR3 is CASSLPGLTFYEQYF. CDR3 in DNA: TGTGCCAGCAGCTTACCGGGACTGACCTTTTACGAGCAGTACTTC.

This clone appeared a few times. This rearrangement joins TRBV4-1 to TRBJ1-5; D is unresolved. The CDR3 sequence is 12 residues long. The V gene lost 3 bases and the J gene lost 10 bases, with 10 bases spanning the gap. Germline V gene lookup returns CDR1 MGHRA and CDR2 YSYEKL. The CDR3: CASSHTTGPQHF. CDR3 DNA: TGCGCCAGCAGCCATACGACGGGTCCCCAGCATTTT.